Below, 23 T cell receptor beta chains from the same sample are listed, as sequenced in a study of blood T cell repertoires in COVID-19. Data came from immunoSEQ multiplex PCR; TCRdb stores just in-frame clones and leaves some out. Of 150,000 or so clones in the sample, around 79% were seen once. Material for sequencing was peripheral blood. The receptors were sampled from a woman in her sixties or seventies with COVID-19, enrolled during active disease.

The chain combines TRBV19 with TRBJ1-6; D is perhaps TRBD1 (6 bases). V was cut by 6 bases and J by 8 bases, with 11 bases left in between. Germline-derived CDR1 and CDR2 are LNHDA and SQIVND (reference sequence). The CDR3 spans 13 residues. CDR3 nucleotide sequence: TGTGCCAGTAGCGACAGGTTCTATTCACCCCTCCACTTT. Translation gives CASSDRFYSPLHF.

The chain employs TRBV18 and TRBJ1-3; 7 nucleotides match TRBD1. Germline V gene data show CDR1 as KGHSH and CDR2 as LQKENI. The CDR3 sequence is 16 residues long. Trimming took 4 bases from V and 0 from J; bases not matched to a gene: 6. The CDR3 is CASSQPGQSSGNTIYF. The CDR3 nucleotides are TGTGCCAGCTCACAGCCGGGACAGAGCTCTGGAAACACCATATATTTT.

V and J are TRBV10-3 and TRBJ2-1; TRBD2 matches at 8 bases. There are 12 residues in the CDR3. Germline CDR1 is ENHRY and CDR2 is SYGVKD. Unmatched junction bases numbered 1, after V lost 2 bases and J lost 10 bases. The CDR3 bases are TGTGCCATCAGTGAGCCGGGGGGGGAGCAGTTCTTC. It translates to CAISEPGGEQFF.

This clone was observed a few times. This chain connects TRBV6-1 to TRBJ1-1; a possible D gene is TRBD1 (6 bases). The V gene lost 3 bases and the J gene lost 1 base, with 6 bases spanning the gap. This CDR3 contains 13 residues. The V gene's germline CDR1 is MNHNS and CDR2 SASEGT. The DNA of the CDR3 is TGTGCCAGCAGTGACAGGGGGAACACTGAAGCTTTCTTT. Its translation is CASSDRGNTEAFF.

The chain recombines TRBV7-2 with TRBJ1-6; D remains ambiguous. Germline loops: CDR1 SGHTA, CDR2 FQGNSA. The CDR3 extends over 15 amino acids. Deletions cut 2 bases from V and 7 bases from J, with 12 bases between. The CDR3 here is CASSLYGTVNSPLHF. As DNA, the CDR3 is TGTGCCAGCAGCTTATATGGTACGGTAAATTCACCCCTCCACTTT.

The chain uses TRBV27 and TRBJ1-1, with a tentative D call TRBD1 (6 bases). V lost 3 bases and J 7 bases, leaving 18 bases between the germline ends. Germline V gene sequence: CDR1 MNHEY, CDR2 SMNVEV (reference sequence). This CDR3 has 15 amino acids. The CDR3 region is CASSLTGPGLYEAFF. CDR3 nucleotides: TGTGCCAGCAGTTTGACAGGCCCCGGCCTTTATGAAGCTTTCTTT.

V and J are TRBV9 and TRBJ1-2; D might be TRBD1 (5 bases). Trimming took 1 base from V and 8 from J, leaving 15 bases between them. Germline V CDR1 and CDR2: SGDLS, YYNGEE. The CDR3 sequence is 14 residues long. Here the CDR3 reads CASSVQAASGGYTF. In DNA form, the CDR3 reads TGTGCCAGCAGCGTACAGGCCGCCTCAGGGGGCTACACCTTC.

The chain employs TRBV28 and TRBJ1-2; a weak D match, TRBD1 (6 bases). CDR1 is MDHEN, CDR2 SYDVKM, per germline. Trimming pared 8 bases from V and 0 bases from J, leaving 13 bases between. The length of the CDR3 is 14 residues. CDR3 in DNA: TGTGCCAGCTATACCAACAGGGCTAACTATGGCTACACCTTC. As protein: CASYTNRANYGYTF.

This clone has only a few counts. The J gene is TRBJ1-4, the V gene TRBV7-9; a weak D match, TRBD1 (5 bases). V lost 4 bases to trimming and J lost 8 bases, with 20 bases between them. This CDR3 has 16 residues. CDR1 is SEHNR, CDR2 FQNEAQ, per germline (reference sequence). CDR3 in DNA: TGTGCCAGCAGCTACACAGCCGTAACAGGCTCCGAAAAACTGTTTTTT. Translating it yields CASSYTAVTGSEKLFF.

The V and J genes are TRBV5-6 and TRBJ1-1; perhaps TRBD1 as D (5 bases). V dropped 4 bases and J dropped 0 bases, with 19 bases sitting between them. Germline assignment: CDR1 SGHDT and CDR2 YYEEEE. The CDR3 totals 17 residues. Here the CDR3 DNA reads TGTGCCAGCAGCCGCATTGGTTGGGGCCCAATGAACACTGAAGCTTTCTTT. Protein sequence: CASSRIGWGPMNTEAFF.

This clone has a single count. The rearrangement links TRBV7-2 to TRBJ2-1, with TRBD2 matching 10 bases. V shed 0 bases, J shed 9 bases, and the junction held 5 bases outside the gene matches. The CDR3 is 15 residues long. Germline CDR1 and CDR2: SGHTA and FQGNSA. CDR3 in amino acids: CASSLAAGGQGEQFF. Here the CDR3 DNA reads TGTGCCAGCAGCTTAGCAGCGGGGGGGCAGGGTGAGCAGTTCTTC.

The chain carries TRBV2 and TRBJ1-1; D gene unclear. Germline lookup yields CDR1 SNHLY and CDR2 FYNNEI. The CDR3 covers 11 residues. V was clipped by 3 bases and J by 11 bases, with 10 bases between them. CDR3 amino acids: CASSEDGRAFF. CDR3 nucleotides: TGTGCCAGCAGTGAGGACGGGAGGGCTTTCTTT.

The chain uses TRBV2 and TRBJ2-5; D is possibly TRBD2 (6 bases). CDR1 is SNHLY and CDR2 is FYNNEI in the germline V gene. The CDR3 consists of 15 residues. Trimming stripped 2 bases from V and 4 bases from J, with 14 bases between. The CDR3 coding sequence is TGTGCCAGCAGTGAATTCCGGGTTAGCGGAGAGACCCAGTACTTC. Encoded protein: CASSEFRVSGETQYF.

The rearrangement uses TRBV3-1 (or the pseudogene TRBV3-2) and TRBJ2-4, with 7 bases lining up with TRBD1. Per the germline V gene, CDR1 is LGHDT and CDR2 is YNNKEL (reference sequence). The V segment lost 0 bases and the J segment 9 bases; nucleotides outside the gene matches: 11. The CDR3 runs 16 residues. The CDR3: CASSQDAPTGISIQYF. CDR3 nucleotide sequence: TGTGCCAGCAGCCAAGATGCTCCGACAGGGATCAGCATTCAGTACTTC.

The gene calls are TRBV29-1 and TRBJ1-4; 9 positions match TRBD1. V lost 6 bases, J lost 7 bases, and 0 bases stayed unmatched. Germline lookup yields CDR1 SQVTM and CDR2 ANQGSEA. This CDR3 contains 11 residues. For the CDR3, the DNA is TGCAGCGTGACAGGGGGTGAAAAACTGTTTTTT. Protein sequence: CSVTGGEKLFF.

The chain employs TRBV9 and TRBJ2-2, with TRBD2 matching over 7 bases. Looked up from germline, CDR1 is SGDLS and CDR2 is YYNGEE. Trimming at V came to 3 bases and at J to 0 bases, leaving 5 bases not matched to a gene. This CDR3 contains 16 residues. The CDR3 DNA is TGTGCCAGCAGCGCAAAACTAGCGACGAACACCGGGGAGCTGTTTTTT. This codes for CASSAKLATNTGELFF.

The V gene is TRBV19, the J gene TRBJ1-3; the D gene is possibly TRBD1 (5 bases). CDR3 size: 13 residues. Germline CDR1 and CDR2: LNHDA and SQIVND (reference sequence). The V end was cut by 11 bases, the J end by 4 bases, with 15 bases between. In nucleotides, the CDR3 is TGTGCCGGAGGGGAAGGGAACGGAAACACCATATATTTT. It codes for CAGGEGNGNTIYF.

The chain employs TRBV6-4 and TRBJ1-1, with D tentatively TRBD1 (5 bases). Germline values: CDR1 MRHNA, CDR2 SNTAGT. V dropped 4 bases and J dropped 6 bases, with 21 bases sitting between them. This CDR3 is built from 16 residues. The CDR3 coding sequence is TGTGCCAGCAGTGTACCGGGCTGGGACTCAACCCCTGAAGCTTTCTTT. Amino acid sequence: CASSVPGWDSTPEAFF.

The chain employs TRBV9 and TRBJ2-1, with TRBD1 matching over 9 bases. CDR3 size: 15 residues. CDR1 and CDR2 (germline): SGDLS, YYNGEE. Trimming at V came to 0 bases and at J to 8 bases, leaving 6 bases not matched to a gene. As DNA, the CDR3 is TGTGCCAGCAGCGTAGGGGGGACAGGGCAGTATGAGCAGTTCTTC. This gives the protein CASSVGGTGQYEQFF.

This CDR3 reads CASSAGLAGAATDTQYF. The CDR3 nucleotides are TGTGCCAGCAGCGCGGGACTAGCGGGGGCCGCCACAGATACGCAGTATTTT. This rearrangement joins TRBV9 to TRBJ2-3; TRBD2 agrees at 14 bases. Trimming cost V 3 bases and J 2 bases; bases outside gene matches: 5. From germline, CDR1 is SGDLS and CDR2 YYNGEE. The length of the CDR3 is 17 residues.

The genes are TRBV7-3 and TRBJ2-5; 9 bases align to TRBD2. Germline V gene data show CDR1 as SGHTA and CDR2 as FQGTGA. There are 15 residues in the CDR3. V was clipped by 5 bases and J by 2 bases; unmatched bases: 6. The CDR3 spells CASSPAGGNQETQYF. The CDR3, as DNA: TGTGCCAGCAGCCCAGCGGGGGGCAATCAAGAGACCCAGTACTTC.

This clone appeared a single time. The chain uses TRBV3-1 (or the pseudogene TRBV3-2) and TRBJ1-1, with 10 bases identical to TRBD1. This CDR3 has 14 amino acids. Trimming cost V 4 bases and J 10 bases; bases outside gene matches: 9. CDR1 is LGHDT, CDR2 YNNKEL, per germline (reference sequence). CDR3 nucleotides: TGTGCCAGCAGCCCCTCGGGACAGGGGATTCGAGCTTTCTTT. The encoded protein is CASSPSGQGIRAFF.

The gene calls are TRBV5-1 and TRBJ2-5, with TRBD2 identical over 11 bases. Germline values: CDR1 SGHRS, CDR2 YFSETQ. The CDR3 extends over 15 amino acids. V dropped 0 bases and J dropped 5; count of bases not matched to a gene: 3. The CDR3: CASSLATSGGETQYF. The CDR3 nucleotides are TGCGCCAGCAGCTTGGCCACTAGCGGGGGTGAGACCCAGTACTTC.